What follows describes a single T cell receptor beta chain. The data were obtained in a study of technical replicates of blood from several donors. Sequencing used immunoSEQ multiplex PCR; TCRdb keeps in-frame clones, though not all of them. The sample includes tens of thousands of clones, around 92% of them seen just once. Germline lookup yields CDR1 SGHTA and CDR2 FQGNSA. With V trimmed by 3 bases and J by 5 bases, 4 bases remained unmatched. The CDR3 runs to 14 residues. The sequenced sample was T cells isolated from PBMCs. The chain couples TRBV7-2 to TRBJ2-1, with 7 bases identical to TRBD1. The source is a human donor in good health. The CDR3 sequence: CASSLGQHNNEQFF. The CDR3 nucleotides are TGTGCCAGCAGCTTGGGACAGCATAACAATGAGCAGTTCTTC. Full variable domain (missing parts from reference TRBV7-2 and TRBJ2-1): GAGVSQSPSNKVTEKGKDVELRCDPISGHTALYWYRQSLGQGLEFLIYFQGNSAPDKSGLPSDRFSAERTGGSVSTLTIQRTQQEDSAVYLCASSLGQHNNEQFFGPGTRLTVL.